The text below deals with one T cell receptor (beta chain). This entry is derived from a study of blood T cell repertoires in COVID-19. For the study at large: The samples span acute and convalescent COVID-19 from the United States, Italy and Spain. T cells, B-cell-depleted T cells, or PBMCs supplied cDNA or gDNA.

Germline assignment: CDR1 MDHEN and CDR2 SYDVKM. Trimming took 8 bases from V and 5 from J, leaving 12 bases between them. The CDR3 spans 12 residues. Original data processing: Estimation of nucleated cell counts was performed using reference gene primer amplification. Method: immunoSEQ multiplex PCR; TCRdb's copy keeps in-frame clones and lacks some. V, J and clone size were drawn from that table, and D and trimming were deduced from the DNA. The table records roughly 380,000 clones, roughly 86% of them present only once. This sequence originates from a human donor with acute or convalescent COVID-19. The donor label of this sample is uncertain. The chain employs TRBV28 and TRBJ1-2; D possibly corresponds to TRBD1 (6 bases). The material sequenced was peripheral blood. This chain's CDR3 is CASGKTGYGYTF. In nucleotides, the CDR3 is TGTGCCAGCGGAAAAACAGGGTATGGCTACACCTTC.